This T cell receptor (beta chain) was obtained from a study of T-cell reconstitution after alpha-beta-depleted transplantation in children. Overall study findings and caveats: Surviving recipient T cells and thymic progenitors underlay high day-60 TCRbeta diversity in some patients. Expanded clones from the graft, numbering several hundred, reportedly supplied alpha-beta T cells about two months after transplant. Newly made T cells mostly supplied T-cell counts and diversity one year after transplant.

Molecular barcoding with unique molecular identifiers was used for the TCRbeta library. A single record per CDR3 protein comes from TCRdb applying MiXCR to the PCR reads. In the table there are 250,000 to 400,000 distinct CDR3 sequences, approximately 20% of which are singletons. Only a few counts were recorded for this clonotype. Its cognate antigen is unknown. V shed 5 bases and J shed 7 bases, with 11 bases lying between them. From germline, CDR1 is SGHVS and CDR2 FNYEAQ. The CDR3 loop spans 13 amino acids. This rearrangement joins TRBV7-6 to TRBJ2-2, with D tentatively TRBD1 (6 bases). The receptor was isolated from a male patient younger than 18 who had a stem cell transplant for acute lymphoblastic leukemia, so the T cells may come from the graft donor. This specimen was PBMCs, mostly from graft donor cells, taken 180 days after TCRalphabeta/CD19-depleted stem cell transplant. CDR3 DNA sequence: TGTGCCAGCAGCCGATCAGGGGTCGGGGAGCTGTTTTTT. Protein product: CASSRSGVGELFF.